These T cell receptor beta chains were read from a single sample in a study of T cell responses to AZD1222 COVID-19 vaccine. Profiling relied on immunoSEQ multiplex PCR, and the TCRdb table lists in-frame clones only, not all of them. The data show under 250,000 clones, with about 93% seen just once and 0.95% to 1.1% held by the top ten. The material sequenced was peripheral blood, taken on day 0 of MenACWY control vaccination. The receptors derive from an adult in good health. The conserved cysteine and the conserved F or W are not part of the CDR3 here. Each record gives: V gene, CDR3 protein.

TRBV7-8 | ASSLEGGQY
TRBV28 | ASSSLLAGSSYEQY
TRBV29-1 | SAGDSQDQPQH
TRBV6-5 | ASSYSPWTGTGEQY
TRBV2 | ASSGTGGRIEPQH
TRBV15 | ATSRDSRQETQY
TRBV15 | ATRSGFSSYNSPLH
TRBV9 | ASSVGPETYEQY
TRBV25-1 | ASKGLFSGNTIY
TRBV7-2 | ASSLVAPDHNYGYT
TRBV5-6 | ASSPGLAIRETQY
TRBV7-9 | ASSQRTGENTGELF
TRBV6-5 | ASTQEGVEH
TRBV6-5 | ASSYSGQRDQPQH
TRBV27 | ASSLEGTQETQY
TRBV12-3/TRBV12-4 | ASSSHRGRRT
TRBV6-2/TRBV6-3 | ASSYQIGTGELF
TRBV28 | ASSSAAYTEAF
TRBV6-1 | ASSEQGLNTEAF
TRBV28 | ASSWAQGASSYEQY
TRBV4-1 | ASSQDRGIETQY
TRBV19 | ASSIGHQRADQPQH
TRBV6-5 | ASSHASGGQNEQF
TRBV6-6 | ASSYLAGGSYEQY
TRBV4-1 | ASSPGQGPANTEAF
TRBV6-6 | ASTPRGSGNTEAF
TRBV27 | ASSPGGVYEQY
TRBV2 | ARTDRAGNTIY
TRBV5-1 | ASSSTGGLDQPQH
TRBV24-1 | ATSDLMGTSGNTIY
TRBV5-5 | ASSLAPSNQPQH
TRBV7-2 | ASSLVTGGLGYT
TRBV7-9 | ASSLAGFRQPQH
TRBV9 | ASQSSSYNSPLH
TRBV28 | ASTESGYNEKLF
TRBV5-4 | ASSLEARTPES
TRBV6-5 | ASSTQTGNNSPLH
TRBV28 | ASSKDGPYGYT
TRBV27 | ASSLSGAKGYT